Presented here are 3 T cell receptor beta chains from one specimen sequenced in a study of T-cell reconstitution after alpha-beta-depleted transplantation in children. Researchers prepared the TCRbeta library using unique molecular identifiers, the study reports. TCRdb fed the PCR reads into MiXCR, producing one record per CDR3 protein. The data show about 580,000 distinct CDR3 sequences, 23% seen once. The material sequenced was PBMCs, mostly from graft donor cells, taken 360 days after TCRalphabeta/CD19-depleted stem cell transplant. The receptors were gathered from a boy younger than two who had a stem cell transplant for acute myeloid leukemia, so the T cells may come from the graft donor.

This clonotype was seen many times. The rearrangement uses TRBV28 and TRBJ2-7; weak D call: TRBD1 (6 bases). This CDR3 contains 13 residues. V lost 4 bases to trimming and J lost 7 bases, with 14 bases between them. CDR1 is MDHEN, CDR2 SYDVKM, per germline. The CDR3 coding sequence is TGTGCCAGCAGTTACGGAACAGGGTTAGAGCAGTACGTC. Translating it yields CASSYGTGLEQYV.

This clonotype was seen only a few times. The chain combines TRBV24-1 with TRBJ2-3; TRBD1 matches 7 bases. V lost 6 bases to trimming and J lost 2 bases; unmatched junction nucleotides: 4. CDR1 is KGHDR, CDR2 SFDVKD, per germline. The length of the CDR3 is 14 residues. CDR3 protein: CATSRTGLTDTQYF. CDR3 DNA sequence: TGTGCCACCAGTCGGACAGGACTCACAGATACGCAGTATTTT.

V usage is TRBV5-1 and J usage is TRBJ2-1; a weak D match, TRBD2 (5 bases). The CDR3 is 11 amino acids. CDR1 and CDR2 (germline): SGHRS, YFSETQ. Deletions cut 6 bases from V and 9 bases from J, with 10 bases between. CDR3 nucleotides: TGCGCCAGCACCTATGGGAGTGAGCAGTTCTTC. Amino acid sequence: CASTYGSEQFF.